This T cell receptor (beta chain) stems from a study of shared clonotypes between healthy human individuals. Assay runs were performed at deep level. Several immunoSEQ plates held equal portions of the genomic DNA taken from each subset. Among the unsorted PBMC samples, replicate PCRs used around 280 ng DNA, 25,000 to 35,000 T cell genomes. Sequencing was performed with immunoSEQ multiplex PCR; in TCRdb, only in-frame clones are kept and a portion is missing. In the table there are some 470,000 clones, 76% of which are singletons. This CDR3 is 17 amino acids long. V was cut by 2 bases and J by 1 base, with 15 bases left in between. From germline, CDR1 is MDHEN and CDR2 SYDVKM. The donor population consisted of healthy HIV-negative adults with no recent acute infections or vaccinations.

The sequenced sample was PBMCs. The clonotype originates from a woman aged 40-49 years in good health. Some clones in this sample may be carry-over from other donors' samples. This sequence joins TRBV28 and TRBJ2-4; tentative D call: TRBD1 (6 bases). The CDR3 loop reads CASSLVFGTLAKNIQYF. CDR3 DNA sequence: TGTGCCAGCAGTTTAGTGTTCGGGACACTGGCCAAAAACATTCAGTACTTC.